The next 18 T cell receptor beta chains were all read from a single sample in a study of shared clonotypes between healthy human individuals (TCRdb year 2020). Receptor libraries were prepared by the immunoSEQ multiplex PCR assay. TCRdb stores this immuneACCESS table with in-frame sequences only. Part of the clones is absent; in the studies checked, under half of the shortfall reflects unresolved V genes, and no reason is known for the rest. In all, the sample holds roughly 590,000 clones, and nearly 97% of those were seen once. Roughly 0.1% of the sample goes to the ten largest clones. For the CD8 naive samples, CD45RO-negative cells were positively selected for CCR7, yielding a CD45RA+CCR7+ population from which TemRA cells were excluded. Input material: naive CD8+ T cells sorted from blood. The sample's cell subset or site label, in plain terms: CD45RA+CCR7+. The receptors were gathered from a woman in her 30s in good health.

CDR3 DNA sequence: TGTGCCAGCAGCATCGGCACAGGGAACCCGCTGGGCTACACCTTC. This gives the protein CASSIGTGNPLGYTF. The chain recombines TRBV5-4 with TRBJ1-2; D is possibly TRBD1 (6 bases). Germline V gene data show CDR1 as SGHNT and CDR2 as YYREEE (reference sequence). CDR3 length: 15 residues. The germline V and J ends were trimmed by 4 bases and 8 bases, with 21 bases remaining between them.

The rearrangement links TRBV7-6 to TRBJ1-2; TRBD1 matches at 9 bases. CDR3 length: 17 amino acids. V lost 5 bases, J lost 0 bases, and 10 bases stayed unmatched. Germline V gene sequence: CDR1 SGHVS, CDR2 FNYEAQ. The CDR3 DNA is TGTGCCAGCAGCAGCACGGGACAGGGAATAGCTAACTATGGCTACACCTTC. Translation: CASSSTGQGIANYGYTF.

The count of this clone is one. CDR3 nucleotide sequence: TGCGCCAGCAGCCAAACTAGCGGGAGGGCCGGTGAGACCCAGTACTTC. It encodes CASSQTSGRAGETQYF. The genes are TRBV4-1 and TRBJ2-5; 13 bases agree with TRBD2. CDR3 length equals 16 residues. Germline trimming cut 2 bases from V and 5 bases from J; bases unmatched to any gene: 5. The germline gives CDR1 MGHRA, CDR2 YSYEKL.

This rearrangement joins TRBV13 to TRBJ1-1; D possibly corresponds to TRBD1 (5 bases). Trimming cost V 5 bases and J 5 bases, with 12 bases left between them. The CDR3 length is 13 residues. CDR1 is PRHDT, CDR2 FYEKMQ, per germline (reference sequence). As DNA, the CDR3 is TGTGCCAGCAGCCCAGCAGGGAGGACTGAAGCTTTCTTT. Protein: CASSPAGRTEAFF.

This chain joins TRBV9 and TRBJ1-1; D not certain. V lost 0 bases and J lost 8, with 11 bases in between. CDR1 SGDLS and CDR2 YYNGEE come from the germline V gene. There are 13 residues in the CDR3. The CDR3 loop is CASSVGTPNEAFF. DNA for the CDR3: TGTGCCAGCAGCGTAGGCACCCCTAACGAAGCTTTCTTT. The whole variable domain, remainder taken from reference TRBV9 and TRBJ1-1, is DSGVTQTPKHLITATGQRVTLRCSPRSGDLSVYWYQQSLDQGLQFLIQYYNGEERAKGNILERFSAQQFPDLHSELNLSSLELGDSALYFCASSVGTPNEAFFGQGTRLTVV.

The rearrangement uses TRBV29-1 and TRBJ2-5; 9 bases are shared with TRBD1. V was clipped by 8 bases and J by 4 bases; unmatched bases: 8. Germline V gene sequence: CDR1 SQVTM, CDR2 ANQGSEA. The CDR3 runs 13 residues. As DNA, the CDR3 is TGCAGCCTCGGGACAGGGTGGGGAGAGACCCAGTACTTC. Translated: CSLGTGWGETQYF.

J is TRBJ2-2 and V is TRBV19, with TRBD2 matching over 10 bases. Germline V gives CDR1 LNHDA, CDR2 SQIVND (reference sequence). The V and J ends lost 2 bases and 5 bases, in that order; junction bases with no gene match: 8. This CDR3 is 17 amino acids long. In DNA form, the CDR3 reads TGTGCCAGTAGTATAAGGCTAGCGGGAGAAAGAACCGGGGAGCTGTTTTTT. Protein: CASSIRLAGERTGELFF.

The table lists this clone with a few counts. This sample includes further DNA sequences coding for the same CDR3. This rearrangement joins TRBV28 to TRBJ1-3; D remains ambiguous. The CDR3 consists of 13 residues. The germline gives CDR1 MDHEN, CDR2 SYDVKM. Deletions cut 3 bases from V and 0 bases from J, with 3 bases between. The CDR3 region is CASSFRSGNTIYF. In nucleotides, the CDR3 is TGTGCCAGCAGTTTCCGCTCTGGAAACACCATATATTTT.

V gene TRBV5-6 combines with J gene TRBJ1-1; no firm D call. Germline values: CDR1 SGHDT, CDR2 YYEEEE. V lost 0 bases and J lost 0, with 9 bases in between. The CDR3 length is 15 residues. CDR3 coding DNA: TGTGCCAGCAGCTTGGTAGGAGCCCTGAACACTGAAGCTTTCTTT. Amino acid sequence: CASSLVGALNTEAFF.

The rearrangement joins TRBV14 to TRBJ2-7, with D hard to call. Trimming cost V 3 bases and J 0 bases, with 9 bases left between them. Germline values: CDR1 SGHDN, CDR2 FVKESK. The CDR3 runs to 14 residues. The DNA for the CDR3 is TGTGCCAGCAGCCACCTACACCTCTCCTACGAGCAGTACTTC. It specifies CASSHLHLSYEQYF.

This clone has just one count. This rearrangement joins TRBV29-1 to TRBJ2-1; D unclear. The CDR3 totals 10 residues. V shed 6 bases and J shed 13 bases, with 13 bases lying between them. The germline gives CDR1 SQVTM, CDR2 ANQGSEA. This CDR3 is CSVVGSYQFF. CDR3 in DNA: TGCAGCGTGGTCGGGTCATACCAGTTCTTC.

The chain employs TRBV6-4 and TRBJ1-1, with D possibly TRBD1 on 5 matching bases. Germline V gene lookup returns CDR1 MRHNA and CDR2 SNTAGT. The CDR3 has 12 residues. Trimming removed 6 bases at V and 1 base at J, with 6 bases between. In DNA form, the CDR3 reads TGTGCCAGCAGGGGGCCGAACACTGAAGCTTTCTTT. Translated, it gives CASRGPNTEAFF.

The chain has TRBV5-4 and TRBJ2-7; D gene uncertain. Between the trimmed V and J ends, which lost 3 bases and 0 bases, there was a span of 4 bases. Germline V gives CDR1 SGHNT, CDR2 YYREEE (reference sequence). The CDR3 is 12 amino acids. CDR3: CASSYASYEQYF. The CDR3, as DNA: TGTGCCAGCAGCTACGCCTCCTACGAGCAGTACTTC.

J is TRBJ2-7 and V is TRBV9, with a possible D match to TRBD2 (6 bases). V was pared by 4 bases and J by 7 bases, with 30 bases between. Germline CDR1 SGDLS, CDR2 YYNGEE. The CDR3 has 18 residues. The CDR3, as DNA: TGTGCCAGCAGCCCCCGAGGGAACCAGGGACTTCAAGTGGGGGAGCAGTACTTC. It specifies CASSPRGNQGLQVGEQYF.

This rearrangement joins TRBV28 to TRBJ2-3, with D uncertain. The ends were cut back, 6 bases at V and 0 bases at J, with 7 bases in the middle. CDR1 and CDR2 (germline): MDHEN, SYDVKM. This CDR3 region has 13 residues. The DNA of the CDR3 is TGTGCCAGCAGGCTCTATAGCACAGATACGCAGTATTTT. Protein product: CASRLYSTDTQYF. The full variable domain, rest sourced from reference TRBV28 and TRBJ2-3, is DVKVTQSSRYLVKRTGEKVFLECVQDMDHENMFWYRQDPGLGLRLIYFSYDVKMKEKGDIPEGYSVSREKKERFSLILESASTNQTSMYLCASRLYSTDTQYFGPGTRLTVL.

This rearrangement joins TRBV29-1 to TRBJ2-1; D gene unclear. The CDR3 is 14 residues long. The germline CDR1 and CDR2 sequences are SQVTM and ANQGSEA. The V and J ends lost 4 bases and 5 bases respectively, with 15 bases between them. CDR3 loop: CSVVGWSANNEQFF. CDR3 nucleotides: TGCAGCGTTGTTGGTTGGTCAGCTAACAATGAGCAGTTCTTC.

The table lists this clone with a few counts. V gene TRBV29-1 combines with J gene TRBJ2-1, with D perhaps TRBD1 (6 bases). V lost 4 bases to trimming and J lost 5 bases, with 9 bases between them. Germline V lookup: CDR1 SQVTM, CDR2 ANQGSEA. The CDR3 length is 12 residues. CDR3 sequence (DNA): TGCAGCGTTGTGGACAGCCACAATGAGCAGTTCTTC. It encodes CSVVDSHNEQFF.

The V gene is TRBV27, the J gene TRBJ1-1; no definite D call. CDR3 length: 14 residues. The V gene's germline CDR1 is MNHEY and CDR2 SMNVEV (reference sequence). Trimming left V 2 bases short and J 5 bases short, with 12 bases between. CDR3 nucleotides: TGTGCCAGCAGTTTAGGGGATTTAAAGACTGAAGCTTTCTTT. It encodes CASSLGDLKTEAFF.